Here is one T cell receptor beta chain with its context. Its antigen is unidentified. This record belongs to a study of OX40 agonist ivuxolimab in advanced cancers. Background on the study: Ivuxolimab doses were 0.01, 0.1, 0.3, 1.5, 3 or 10 mg/kg every 2 weeks.

Data came from immunoSEQ multiplex PCR; TCRdb stores just in-frame clones and leaves some out. The top ten hold about 1% of the sample, which has fewer than 65,000 clones, about 89% seen once. The CDR3 consists of 17 residues. The germline CDR1 and CDR2 sequences are LGHNA and YSLEER. V was shortened by 0 bases and J by 1 base, with 12 bases between the two germline ends. Study outcomes and limitations: CD8+ T cells showed, on average, more clonal expansion than CD4+ cells. Clonal expansion by week 6 occurred in CD4+ and CD8+ blood T cells (at 0.1 to 3.0 mg/kg). Antigen specificity of clonally expanded peripheral T cells was not established.

J is TRBJ2-2 and V is TRBV4-3; D is unclear. This receptor was obtained from an adult with an advanced solid tumor such as melanoma, head and neck, liver or kidney cancer. This material consisted of CD4+ or CD8+ T cells sorted from blood, taken in a trial of the OX40 agonist ivuxolimab. CDR3 amino acids: CASSQDRVSRNTGELFF. The CDR3 region has the DNA TGCGCCAGCAGCCAAGATCGGGTATCTAGGAACACCGGGGAGCTGTTTTTT.